The clone carrying this T cell receptor beta chain has ten or more counts. Its antigen is currently unknown. Amplification targeted TCR beta CDR3 regions from RNA transcripts. A set of HTBI primers served as the primers for a first-round RT-PCR of the TCR CDR3. TCRdb processed the multiplex PCR reads anew with MiXCR; each CDR3 protein has one entry. The sample has approximately 610,000 distinct CDR3 sequences, roughly a sixth seen once. The V and J ends lost 4 bases and 2 bases respectively, with 16 bases between them. The CDR3 has 16 residues. CDR1 is MNHEY, CDR2 SMNVEV, per germline (reference sequence). This sample stems from a study of T cells in Graves' hyperthyroidism and ophthalmopathy. Study-level results: Peripheral blood also featured most of the thyroid clonotypes expanded above 0.001.

Researchers defined stable Graves' hyperthyroidism as no ophthalmopathy progression within 18 months. Reasons for excluding patients were uncontrolled infection, other autoimmune disease, pregnancy or lactation. The receptor's source is a woman in her late teens or twenties with Graves' hyperthyroidism. The rearrangement uses TRBV27 and TRBJ2-3; tentative D call: TRBD2 (5 bases). Sequenced: blood. Here the CDR3 reads CASSSYPVGDTDTQYF. DNA of the CDR3: TGTGCCAGCAGTTCATACCCAGTCGGGGACACAGATACGCAGTATTTT.